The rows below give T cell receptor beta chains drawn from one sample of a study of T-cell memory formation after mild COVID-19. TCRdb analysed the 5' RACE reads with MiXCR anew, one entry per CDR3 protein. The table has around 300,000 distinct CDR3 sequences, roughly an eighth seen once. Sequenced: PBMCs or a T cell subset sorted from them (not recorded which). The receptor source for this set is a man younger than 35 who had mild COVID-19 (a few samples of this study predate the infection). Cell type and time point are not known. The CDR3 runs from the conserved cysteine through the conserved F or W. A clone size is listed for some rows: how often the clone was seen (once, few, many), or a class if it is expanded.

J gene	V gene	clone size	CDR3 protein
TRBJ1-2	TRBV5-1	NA	CATAYRSDYGYTF
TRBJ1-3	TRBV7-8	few	CASSHPRGQGLGNTIYF
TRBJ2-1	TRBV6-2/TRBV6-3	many	CASSRIGGGSRNEQFF
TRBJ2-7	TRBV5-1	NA	CASEPGTGPYEQYF
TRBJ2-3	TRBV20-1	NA	CSARAGSGVTDTQYF
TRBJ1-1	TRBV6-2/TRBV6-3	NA	CASSYYIGGADTEAFF
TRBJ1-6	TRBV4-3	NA	CASSRRQGENSPLHF
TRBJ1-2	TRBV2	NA	CASRTFGHGYTF
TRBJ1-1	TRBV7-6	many	CASSLGQGKNTEAFF
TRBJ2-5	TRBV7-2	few	CASSWGPGRGQETQYF
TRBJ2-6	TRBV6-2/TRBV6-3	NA	CASSTFLVAGANVLTF
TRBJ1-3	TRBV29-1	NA	CSVGPGDGNTIYF
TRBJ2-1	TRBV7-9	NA	CASSRVLAYNEQFF
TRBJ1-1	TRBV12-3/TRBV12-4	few	CASGDRGNTEAFF
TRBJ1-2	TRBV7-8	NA	CASSLGAGDLYGYTF
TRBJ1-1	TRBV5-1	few	CASRATGHTEAFF
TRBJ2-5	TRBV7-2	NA	CASSLALSSGSKTQYF
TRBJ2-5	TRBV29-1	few	CSASRDQETQYF
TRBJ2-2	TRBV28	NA	CASSLSGQENTGELFF
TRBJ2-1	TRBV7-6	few	CASSPRTSGGAVFQFF
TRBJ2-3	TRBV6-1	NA	CASSESYLKTDTQYF
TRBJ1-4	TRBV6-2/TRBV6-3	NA	CASSYPGTGNEKLFF
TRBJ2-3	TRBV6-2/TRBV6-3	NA	CASSSSTGTFSTDTQYF
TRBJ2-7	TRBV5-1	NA	CASSFQVGKDEQYF
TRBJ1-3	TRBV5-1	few	CASSLGGYSGNTIYF
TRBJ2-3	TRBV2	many	CASSEGRGSSTDTQYF
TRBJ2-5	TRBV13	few	CASSRTASETQYF
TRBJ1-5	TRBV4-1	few	CASSQGGVPVSQPQHF
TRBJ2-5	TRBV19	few	CASSRRDLKETQYF
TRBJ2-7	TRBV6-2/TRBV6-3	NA	CASSYVGLGQSEQYF
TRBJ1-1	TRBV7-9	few	CASSPGQPLNTEAFF
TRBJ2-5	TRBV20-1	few	CSARVGEVVQYF
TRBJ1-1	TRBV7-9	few	CASSRDSLGTF
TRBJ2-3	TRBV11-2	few	CASTPRRLAGFDTQYF
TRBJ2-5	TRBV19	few	CASSRETRETQYF
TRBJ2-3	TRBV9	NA	CASDIIRDRDIDTQYF
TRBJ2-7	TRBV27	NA	CASRPWDNYEQYF
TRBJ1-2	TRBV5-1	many	CASSLQGNYGYTF
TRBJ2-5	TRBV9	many	CASSTGPLGETQYF
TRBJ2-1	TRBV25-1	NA	CASSGVPFSYNEQFF
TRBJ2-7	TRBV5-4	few	CASSLVRGADEQYF
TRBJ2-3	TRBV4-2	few	CASSPDPAAPYTDTQYF
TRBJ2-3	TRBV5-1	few	CASSWGSSGGTDTQYF
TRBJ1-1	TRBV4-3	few	CASSHTWTGNTEAFF
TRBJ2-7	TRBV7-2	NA	CASSPYTSGLYEQYF
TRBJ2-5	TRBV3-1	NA	CASSNSGGLETQYF
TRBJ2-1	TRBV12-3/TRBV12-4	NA	CASIGGRSYNEQFF
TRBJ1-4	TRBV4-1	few	CASSQGEGEKLFF
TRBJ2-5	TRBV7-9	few	CASSLIERGQETQYF
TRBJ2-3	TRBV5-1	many	CASSTNTGNTDTQYF
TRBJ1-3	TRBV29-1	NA	CSILTGSGNTIYF